This T cell receptor beta chain was identified during a study of T cell responses to AZD1222 COVID-19 vaccine. Study conclusions and caveats: Clonal diversity was possibly underestimated, and white British individuals and females predominated among donors. None of the repertoires were sampled until the peak T cell response had passed. Vaccine-associated CD4 TCRs ranged over spike, dominating at 160-218 and 743-854.

Sequencing was performed with immunoSEQ multiplex PCR; in TCRdb, only in-frame clones are kept and a portion is missing. The sample yields about 96,000 clones, around nine tenths seen once. This CDR3 has 14 residues. Trimming cost V 6 bases and J 8 bases; bases outside gene matches: 11. Per germline, CDR1 SGHTA and CDR2 FQGNSA. Details on this clone: Its antigen is as yet unknown.

This TCR came from an adult in good health. The chain has TRBV7-2 and TRBJ1-2, with 8 bases matching TRBD1. Sequencing used peripheral blood, obtained on day 0 of MenACWY control vaccination. DNA for the CDR3: TGTGCCAGCAGACGTACAGGGGGTCCGGAGGGCTACACCTTC. Amino acid sequence: CASRRTGGPEGYTF.